The entry below gives a single T cell receptor (beta chain) sequence along with its context. The antigen remains unidentified. Gene and germline names: mouse. The read ends 1 residue before the CDR3 terminus; that terminus is restored from the germline J gene. CDR1 and CDR2 from the germline V gene are SGHND and FRSKSL. V lost 6 bases and J lost 0; bases outside the gene matches: 0. The CDR3 covers 14 residues. The data were taken from a study of tissue T cells after allogeneic stem cell transplantation. This table comes from immunoSEQ multiplex PCR, and its TCRdb copy is limited to in-frame clones, with some not included. Of about 50,000 clones listed, 65% to 80% are singletons. Study-wide findings and caveats: Tissue-detected TCR repertoire was only partly captured by blood and spleen T cells. Shared clones across patients were few; motif clustering revealed tissue-specific shared signatures.

The TCR was taken from a pool of C57BL/6 mice in good health. The material sequenced was sorted cells pooled from one or two spleens. V gene TRBV15 combines with J gene TRBJ2-7; 12 positions match TRBD2. The CDR3 DNA, read in part, is TGTGCCAGCAGGGACTGGGGGGGCTCCTATGAACAGTAC. Translated: CASRDWGGSYEQY. The complete CDR3 protein is CASRDWGGSYEQYF.